A single sample is the source of the 25 T cell receptor beta chains below, sequenced in a study of cytomegalovirus exposure and HLA in healthy donors. Both 60 Vbeta primers and 13 Jbeta primers went into the PCR. Measured with immunoSEQ multiplex PCR; TCRdb has only the in-frame clones, and not every one. The sample includes 160,000 or so clones, around 80% seen only once; the top ten take 3.5% to 5.5%. Sequencing input: PBMCs. These receptors all stem from a man between 35 and 55 years old in good health and CMV-seronegative.

The chain uses TRBV6-6 and TRBJ1-5; unclear D gene. V was shortened by 6 bases and J by 1 base, with 10 bases between the two germline ends. Per the germline V gene, CDR1 is MNHNY and CDR2 is SVGAGI (reference sequence). CDR3 length equals 14 residues. CDR3 in DNA: TGTGCCAGCAGAGCTGACAACAGCAATCAGCCCCAGCATTTT. Its protein is CASRADNSNQPQHF.

The chain combines TRBV10-3 with TRBJ2-2, with D uncertain. The germline gives CDR1 ENHRY, CDR2 SYGVKD. V was trimmed by 6 bases and J by 2 bases, leaving 4 bases between them. The CDR3 covers 12 residues. The CDR3 nucleotides are TGTGCCATCAGGACAAACACCGGGGAGCTGTTTTTT. Translation: CAIRTNTGELFF.

The CDR3 sequence is CASSLESQRGTQYF. The CDR3 DNA reads TGTGCCAGCAGTTTAGAATCTCAGCGAGGGACCCAGTACTTC. The gene calls are TRBV27 and TRBJ2-5; no clear D gene. Between the trimmed V and J ends, which lost 2 bases and 7 bases, there was a span of 14 bases. The CDR3 contains 14 residues. Germline assignment: CDR1 MNHEY and CDR2 SMNVEV (reference sequence).

This chain joins TRBV27 and TRBJ2-3; 9 nucleotides agree with TRBD1. There are 14 residues in the CDR3. V lost 7 bases and J lost 4; bases outside the gene matches: 6. CDR1 is MNHEY and CDR2 is SMNVEV in the germline V gene (reference sequence). Here the CDR3 DNA reads TGTGCCAGCACCGGACAGGGGTATGCAGATACGCAGTATTTT. As protein: CASTGQGYADTQYF.

V and J are TRBV4-2 and TRBJ2-7, with a tentative D call TRBD1 (6 bases). The germline V gene encodes CDR1 LGHNA and CDR2 YNFKEQ. Trimming pared 5 bases from V and 1 base from J, leaving 15 bases between. The CDR3 consists of 15 residues. The CDR3 here is CASSTALQGSYEQYF. The CDR3 DNA reads TGTGCCAGCAGCACCGCGCTGCAGGGGTCCTACGAGCAGTACTTC.

The J gene is TRBJ1-6, the V gene TRBV27; TRBD1 agrees at 7 bases. Germline-derived CDR1 and CDR2 are MNHEY and SMNVEV (reference sequence). The CDR3 totals 14 residues. The V gene end was trimmed by 7 bases and the J gene end by 7 bases; junction bases not matched to a gene: 7. The CDR3 DNA follows: TGTGCCAGCAAACTTACAGGGGACAATTCACCCCTCCACTTT. It codes for CASKLTGDNSPLHF.

The V and J genes are TRBV29-1 and TRBJ1-2, with D unresolved. Germline values: CDR1 SQVTM, CDR2 ANQGSEA. The germline V and J ends were trimmed by 6 bases and 2 bases, with 13 bases remaining between them. The CDR3 contains 13 residues. In DNA, the CDR3 is TGCAGCGTCGGAGGAGGAGGGAACTATGGCTACACCTTC. Translated, it gives CSVGGGGNYGYTF.

For the CDR3, the DNA is TGTGCCAGCAGTTGGTCGCCAGCGGCCTACTCACCCCTCCACTTT. Its translation is CASSWSPAAYSPLHF. This chain joins TRBV27 and TRBJ1-6, with D hard to call. Germline V lookup: CDR1 MNHEY, CDR2 SMNVEV (reference sequence). V lost 4 bases and J 10 bases, leaving 17 bases between the germline ends. This CDR3 region has 15 residues.

This clone came up a few times. V usage is TRBV27 and J usage is TRBJ1-2, with D tentatively TRBD1 (5 bases). Germline values: CDR1 MNHEY, CDR2 SMNVEV (reference sequence). The CDR3 has 13 residues. Trimming took off 3 bases at V and 6 bases at J, with 11 bases between the two ends. The CDR3 DNA reads TGTGCCAGCAGTTTCCAGGGAGGGGATGGCTACACCTTC. It encodes CASSFQGGDGYTF.

J is TRBJ2-1 and V is TRBV15; TRBD2 matches 8 bases. CDR3 length equals 16 residues. The ends lost 4 bases at V and 6 bases at J; junction bases unmatched: 11. The germline V gene encodes CDR1 LNHNV and CDR2 YYDKDF (reference sequence). The CDR3 coding sequence is TGTGCCACCAGCATCCCGGGGGCGGGGGGTCTCAATGAGCAGTTCTTC. Translating it yields CATSIPGAGGLNEQFF.

The rearrangement uses TRBV2 and TRBJ2-7, with a possible D match to TRBD1 (5 bases). V lost 4 bases and J 2 bases, leaving 6 bases between the germline ends. The germline V gene has CDR1 SNHLY and CDR2 FYNNEI. The CDR3 length is 12 residues. The CDR3 DNA reads TGTGCCAGCAGTGCGACAGCCTACGAGCAGTACTTC. Encoded protein: CASSATAYEQYF.

The chain carries TRBV4-1 and TRBJ1-5; TRBD1 might be the D (6 bases). The CDR3 has 17 amino acids. Germline V CDR1 and CDR2: MGHRA, YSYEKL. V lost 1 base and J lost 5, with 18 bases in between. The chain's CDR3 is CASSQGIRMGADQPQHF. The CDR3 bases are TGCGCCAGCAGCCAAGGGATCAGGATGGGGGCCGATCAGCCCCAGCATTTT.

A note on this clone: Other nucleotide sequences from this sample produce the same CDR3. The V gene is TRBV5-1, the J gene TRBJ2-1; a possible D gene is TRBD2 (5 bases). The germline V and J ends were trimmed by 1 base and 3 bases, with 8 bases remaining between them. CDR1 and CDR2 (germline): SGHRS, YFSETQ. The CDR3 contains 14 residues. Here the CDR3 DNA reads TGCGCCAGCAGCTTGTCTCGGGACTACAATGAGCAGTTCTTC. This sequence encodes CASSLSRDYNEQFF.

The genes are TRBV11-2 and TRBJ2-7, with D possibly being TRBD2 (6 bases). Germline V gene lookup returns CDR1 SGHAT and CDR2 FQNNGV. The CDR3 runs 13 residues. Trimming took off 7 bases at V and 7 bases at J, with 17 bases between the two ends. The CDR3 reads CASIPQGAGEQYF. The DNA for the CDR3 is TGTGCCAGCATCCCACAAGGGGCGGGGGAGCAGTACTTC. Full variable domain (remainder filled in from reference TRBV11-2 and TRBJ2-7): EAGVAQSPRYKIIEKRQSVAFWCNPISGHATLYWYQQILGQGPKLLIQFQNNGVVDDSQLPKDRFSAERLKGVDSTLKIQPAKLEDSAVYLCASIPQGAGEQYFGPGTRLTVT.

The rearrangement joins TRBV15 to TRBJ2-7, with a weak D call TRBD1 (6 bases). Trimming shortened V by 2 bases and J by 4 bases, and 6 bases separated the two germline ends. CDR1 and CDR2 (germline): LNHNV, YYDKDF (reference sequence). There are 12 residues in the CDR3. DNA of the CDR3: TGTGCCACCAGCAGACAGGGGTACGAGCAGTACTTC. Translating gives CATSRQGYEQYF.

The rearrangement links TRBV30 to TRBJ2-6; 8 bases agree with TRBD1. The ends lost 8 bases at V and 1 base at J; junction bases unmatched: 1. CDR1 and CDR2 (germline): GTSNPN, SVGIG (reference sequence). The CDR3 totals 13 residues. The CDR3 protein is CAGDRSGANVLTF. The CDR3, as DNA: TGTGCCGGGGACAGGTCTGGGGCCAACGTCCTGACTTTC. The full variable domain, with the rest looked up from reference TRBV30 and TRBJ2-6, is SQTIHQWPATLVQPVGSPLSLECTVEGTSNPNLYWYRQAAGRGLQLLFYSVGIGQISSEVPQNLSASRPQDRQFILSSKKLLLSDSGFYLCAGDRSGANVLTFGAGSRLTVL.

The chain couples TRBV19 to TRBJ2-7; the match to TRBD1 covers 7 bases. J lost 2 bases, V lost 7 bases, and 8 bases had no gene match. Germline-derived CDR1 and CDR2 are LNHDA and SQIVND (reference sequence). The CDR3 covers 14 residues. The CDR3 DNA reads as TGTGCCAGTACCTCCGGGACAGCCCCCTACGAGCAGTACTTC. Translation: CASTSGTAPYEQYF.

The chain combines TRBV5-6 with TRBJ1-2; 9 positions match TRBD1. After removal of 2 bases from V and 1 base from J, the junction contained 3 bases not matched to a gene. The CDR3 consists of 15 residues. The germline V gene has CDR1 SGHDT and CDR2 YYEEEE. The CDR3 sequence is CASSLGTGLNYGYTF. The CDR3 bases are TGTGCCAGCAGCTTAGGGACAGGGCTTAACTATGGCTACACCTTC.

This clone was observed a handful of times. The chain links TRBV21-1 to TRBJ1-1. TRBV21-1 is listed as a pseudogene. This CDR3 has 17 amino acids. CDR3 nucleotides: TGTGCCAGCACCTCAAGGATCGGGGGAAGTGGTGGGACGGGGACTTTCTTT. This codes for CASTSRIGGSGGTGTFF.

The rearrangement links TRBV20-1 to TRBJ2-7; 7 positions match TRBD1. This CDR3 has 11 amino acids. CDR1 is DFQATT and CDR2 is SNEGSKA in the germline V gene (reference sequence). V was clipped by 5 bases and J by 2 bases; unmatched bases: 0. The CDR3 region is CSAGTAYEQYF. DNA for the CDR3: TGCAGTGCTGGGACAGCCTACGAGCAGTACTTC.

J is TRBJ2-3 and V is TRBV10-2; the match to TRBD2 covers 15 bases. V shed 4 bases, J shed 2 bases, and the junction held 4 bases outside the gene matches. CDR1 WSHSY and CDR2 SAAADI come from the germline V gene. The CDR3 extends over 17 amino acids. For the CDR3, the DNA is TGCGCCAGCAGTGGGGGACTAGCGGGGGGACTCACAGATACGCAGTATTTT. Amino acid sequence: CASSGGLAGGLTDTQYF.

The sample holds a few counts of this clone. The J gene is TRBJ2-1, the V gene TRBV5-4; D might be TRBD2 (5 bases). This CDR3 has 16 amino acids. Germline CDR1 and CDR2: SGHNT and YYREEE (reference sequence). The V and J ends lost 4 bases and 6 bases respectively, with 20 bases between them. This CDR3 is CASSQAFRSGSNEQFF. DNA for the CDR3: TGTGCCAGCAGCCAAGCTTTTCGGTCGGGGAGCAATGAGCAGTTCTTC. Looking up the rest from reference TRBV5-4 and TRBJ2-1 gives the full variable domain: ETGVTQSPTHLIKTRGQQVTLRCSSQSGHNTVSWYQQALGQGPQFIFQYYREEENGRGNFPPRFSGLQFPNYSSELNVNALELDDSALYLCASSQAFRSGSNEQFFGPGTRLTVL.

The J gene is TRBJ2-2, the V gene TRBV5-4; D perhaps matches TRBD1 (5 bases). CDR1 is SGHNT, CDR2 YYREEE, per germline (reference sequence). V shed 0 bases and J shed 4 bases, with 10 bases lying between them. The CDR3 runs to 15 residues. The CDR3 spells CASSLAGRATGELFF. In DNA form, the CDR3 reads TGTGCCAGCAGCTTGGCCGGCAGGGCCACCGGGGAGCTGTTTTTT.

The chain carries TRBV15 and TRBJ2-7; D may be TRBD2 (5 bases). Germline CDR1 is LNHNV and CDR2 is YYDKDF (reference sequence). The germline V and J ends were trimmed by 8 bases and 5 bases, with 16 bases remaining between them. The length of the CDR3 is 13 residues. CDR3 DNA: TGTGCCACCGGACGGGGAAATTGGGACGAGCAGTACTTC. Translated: CATGRGNWDEQYF.

CDR3 protein: CASSLTEDSYEQYF. The DNA for the CDR3 is TGTGCCAGTAGTCTGACAGAAGACTCCTACGAGCAGTACTTC. This chain uses TRBV19 with TRBJ2-7; TRBD1 is a possible D gene (5 bases). CDR3 size: 14 residues. The V and J ends lost 5 bases and 0 bases respectively, with 11 bases between them. CDR1 and CDR2 (germline): LNHDA, SQIVND (reference sequence).